The TCR beta chain under discussion was sequenced for a study of molecular identifiers for immune sequencing clone quantification. The CDR3 loop spans 12 amino acids. The V gene's germline CDR1 is MNHEY and CDR2 SVGEGT. Deletions cut 2 bases from V and 6 bases from J, with 7 bases between. This clonotype showed up many times. Libraries of bulk TCR were made by previously described methods (with listed TCR primers). TCRdb itself ran the PCR reads through MiXCR, one entry per CDR3 protein. The table shows 460,000 or so distinct CDR3 sequences, with 25% occurring only once. The origin of this receptor is a human donor in good health. Some libraries in this study had Jurkat cell RNA spiked in. The specimen was naive CD8+ T cells from blood, with Jurkat cell RNA spiked in. Subset described: FACS-sorted CD8+CD4-CCR7+CD45RA+ naive T cells. The rearrangement joins TRBV6-2 or TRBV6-3 to TRBJ1-1; D perhaps matches TRBD1 (5 bases). This CDR3 is CASSYRGSEAFF. In DNA, the CDR3 is TGTGCCAGCAGTTACCGGGGGTCTGAAGCTTTCTTT.